Listed here are 16 T cell receptor beta chains from one sample, sequenced in a study of blood T cell repertoires in COVID-19. Clones were read by immunoSEQ multiplex PCR, and TCRdb kept only the in-frame ones, dropping some. The sample yields over 70,000 clones, approximately 77% seen once. Sequenced material: peripheral blood. The receptors here all came from a woman older than 75 with acute or convalescent COVID-19.

The chain links TRBV7-6 to TRBJ2-3; perhaps TRBD2 as D (6 bases). The CDR3 has 16 amino acids. Trimming removed 5 bases at V and 0 bases at J, with 15 bases between. Looked up from germline, CDR1 is SGHVS and CDR2 is FNYEAQ. In DNA, the CDR3 is TGTGCCAGCAGCCCCGGGACTGTCGGTAGCACAGATACGCAGTATTTT. Its translation: CASSPGTVGSTDTQYF.

This chain uses TRBV28 with TRBJ1-2, with 7 bases identical to TRBD1. The CDR3 runs 15 residues. J was trimmed by 5 bases and V by 7 bases; bases with no gene match: 13. Germline values: CDR1 MDHEN, CDR2 SYDVKM. The chain's CDR3 is CASNMGDRENYGYTF. DNA of the CDR3: TGTGCCAGCAACATGGGAGACAGGGAGAATTATGGCTACACCTTC.

The rearrangement uses TRBV3-1 (or the pseudogene TRBV3-2) and TRBJ2-7; D uncertain. Trimming stripped 4 bases from V and 0 bases from J, with 10 bases between. Per the germline V gene, CDR1 is LGHDT and CDR2 is YNNKEL (reference sequence). This CDR3 has 14 residues. The CDR3 nucleotides read TGTGCCAGCAGCCGGCAGGCAAACTCCTACGAGCAGTACTTC. Translation gives CASSRQANSYEQYF.

This clone was detected only a few times. The chain uses TRBV5-1 and TRBJ2-1, with D possibly TRBD1 on 6 matching bases. The CDR3 runs to 14 residues. V dropped 1 base and J dropped 4 bases, with 9 bases sitting between them. Looked up from germline, CDR1 is SGHRS and CDR2 is YFSETQ. The CDR3 DNA reads TGCGCCAGCAGCTTGTTACAGGGTTACAATGAGCAGTTCTTC. This codes for CASSLLQGYNEQFF.

The chain joins TRBV7-8 to TRBJ2-1; 10 bases map to TRBD2. Looked up from germline, CDR1 is SGHVS and CDR2 is FQNEAQ. The CDR3 has 15 amino acids. With V trimmed by 5 bases and J by 1 base, 2 bases remained unmatched. This CDR3 reads CASSRAGGSYNEQFF. The CDR3 DNA is TGTGCCAGCAGCCGAGCGGGAGGGTCCTACAATGAGCAGTTCTTC.

The chain couples TRBV5-6 to TRBJ2-5, with D tentatively TRBD1 (5 bases). The germline gives CDR1 SGHDT, CDR2 YYEEEE. V was clipped by 4 bases and J by 0 bases, with 16 bases between them. This CDR3 is 16 amino acids long. CDR3 protein: CASSGVGQLYQETQYF. Written as DNA, the CDR3 is TGTGCCAGCAGCGGGGTGGGGCAGCTGTACCAAGAGACCCAGTACTTC.

This clone was seen only once. This rearrangement joins TRBV29-1 to TRBJ2-7; 9 bases fit TRBD1. This CDR3 is built from 15 residues. In germline, CDR1 is SQVTM, CDR2 ANQGSEA. The trim removed 5 bases at V and 5 bases at J, leaving 13 bases unmatched. DNA of the CDR3: TGCAGCGTTTCGTTAAGGGGGACAGGGCTCAACGAGCAGTACTTC. Encoded protein: CSVSLRGTGLNEQYF.

This chain uses TRBV6-5 with TRBJ2-2, with D possibly TRBD1 on 6 matching bases. The V end was cut by 1 base, the J end by 7 bases, with 13 bases between. This CDR3 has 15 amino acids. Germline assignment: CDR1 MNHEY and CDR2 SVGAGI. CDR3 amino acids: CASSYYASGVGELFF. CDR3 DNA: TGTGCCAGCAGTTACTACGCGTCAGGGGTCGGGGAGCTGTTTTTT.

There are a few counts of this clone. The rearrangement joins TRBV3-1 (or the pseudogene TRBV3-2) to TRBJ2-7; the match to TRBD1 covers 10 bases. The CDR3 loop spans 18 amino acids. V trimming: 4 bases; J trimming: 0 bases; junction bases outside the gene matches: 12. CDR1 and CDR2 from the germline V gene are LGHDT and YNNKEL (reference sequence). CDR3 protein: CASSPRDRGYRNSYEQYF. The DNA of the CDR3 is TGTGCCAGCAGCCCCCGGGACAGGGGTTACCGAAACTCCTACGAGCAGTACTTC.

V is TRBV6-2 or TRBV6-3 and J is TRBJ1-6; TRBD1 agrees at 10 bases. Germline CDR1 reads MNHEY; CDR2 reads SVGEGT. Trimming cost V 4 bases and J 13 bases; bases outside gene matches: 7. The CDR3 has 14 amino acids. CDR3 coding DNA: TGTGCCAGCAGTTGGGGACAGGGGACATCGCCCCTCCACTTT. Its protein product is CASSWGQGTSPLHF.

This clone was found a few times. This rearrangement joins TRBV2 to TRBJ2-5; D is uncertain. The germline V gene has CDR1 SNHLY and CDR2 FYNNEI. The CDR3 consists of 13 residues. The V end was cut by 2 bases, the J end by 7 bases, with 11 bases between. CDR3 sequence (DNA): TGTGCCAGCAGTGAAATGAGCTTCGGGACCCAGTACTTC. Amino acids: CASSEMSFGTQYF.

Written as DNA, the CDR3 is TGTGCCTGGAGGGGACAGGTTGGGGGCTACACCTTC. It codes for CAWRGQVGGYTF. The gene calls are TRBV30 and TRBJ1-2, with TRBD1 matching 8 bases. The V gene's germline CDR1 is GTSNPN and CDR2 SVGIG (reference sequence). The trim removed 3 bases at V and 8 bases at J, leaving 5 bases unmatched. The CDR3 is 12 amino acids. Combining the CDR3 with reference TRBV30 and TRBJ1-2 gives the whole variable domain SQTIHQWPATLVQPVGSPLSLECTVEGTSNPNLYWYRQAAGRGLQLLFYSVGIGQISSEVPQNLSASRPQDRQFILSSKKLLLSDSGFYLCAWRGQVGGYTFGSGTRLTVV.

V is TRBV5-4 and J is TRBJ2-1; 16 nucleotides agree with TRBD2. The CDR3 consists of 19 residues. With 3 bases clipped from V and 7 bases from J, the junction kept 13 bases outside the gene matches. Germline CDR1 SGHNT, CDR2 YYREEE (reference sequence). DNA for the CDR3: TGTGCCAGCAGCTCCACCGGGACTAGCGGGAGGGCCTTGGGTAATGAGCAGTTCTTC. The encoded protein is CASSSTGTSGRALGNEQFF.

This chain joins TRBV24-1 and TRBJ2-1; 8 nucleotides align to TRBD1. CDR1 and CDR2 (germline): KGHDR, SFDVKD. V was pared by 12 bases and J by 0 bases, with 6 bases of the junction left unmatched. The CDR3 sequence is 14 residues long. As DNA, the CDR3 is TGTGCCTCACAGGGGGATGGCTCCTACAATGAGCAGTTCTTC. Amino acid sequence: CASQGDGSYNEQFF.

This clone was observed many times. The chain carries TRBV28 and TRBJ2-2; 11 bases align to TRBD1. J lost 5 bases, V lost 10 bases, and 6 bases had no gene match. The CDR3 has 14 residues. Germline V gene lookup returns CDR1 MDHEN and CDR2 SYDVKM. The CDR3 is CAIAGTGGTGELFF. Written as DNA, the CDR3 is TGTGCCATTGCCGGGACAGGGGGAACCGGGGAGCTGTTTTTT.

Concerning this clone: The germline gene is not matched at one end of the junction; a read error may be the cause. The chain recombines TRBV7-7 with TRBJ2-1; D is possibly TRBD2 (5 bases). Per the germline V gene, CDR1 is SSHAT and CDR2 is FNYEAQ (reference sequence). The CDR3 totals 16 residues. This CDR3 is CASSLGSYTLYNEQFF. CDR3 nucleotide sequence: TGTGCTAGCAGCTTAGGGAGCTATACTTTGTACAATGAGCAGTTCTTC.